One sample yielded the 21 T cell receptor beta chains listed below, sequenced in a study of OX40 agonist ivuxolimab in advanced cancers. The repertoire was sequenced with immunoSEQ multiplex PCR; TCRdb's copy has only in-frame clones and lacks some. The top ten clones hold approximately 1.5% of a sample with 60,000 to 80,000 clones, roughly 84% of them seen once. Source: CD4+ or CD8+ T cells sorted from blood, taken in a trial of the OX40 agonist ivuxolimab. The receptor source for this set is an adult with an advanced solid tumor such as melanoma, head and neck, liver or kidney cancer.

The rearrangement joins TRBV18 to TRBJ1-1, with D possibly matching TRBD1 (6 bases). CDR1 and CDR2 from the germline V gene are KGHSH and LQKENI. The CDR3 runs 17 residues. The germline V and J ends were trimmed by 3 bases and 1 base, with 18 bases remaining between them. In DNA form, the CDR3 reads TGTGCCAGCTCACCCGTGGGGGTGGGGGCCCAGAACACTGAAGCTTTCTTT. Translation: CASSPVGVGAQNTEAFF.

The rearrangement uses TRBV5-8 and TRBJ2-7; TRBD1 agrees at 11 bases. Unmatched junction bases numbered 3, after V lost 4 bases and J lost 0 bases. Per the germline V gene, CDR1 is SGHTS and CDR2 is YDEGEE. There are 15 residues in the CDR3. The CDR3 nucleotides read TGTGCCAGCAGCGCGGACAGGGGGCTCTCCTACGAGCAGTACTTC. Translation: CASSADRGLSYEQYF.

The gene calls are TRBV30 and TRBJ1-1, with 8 bases matching TRBD1. CDR3 length: 14 residues. V lost 5 bases, J lost 10 bases, and 15 bases stayed unmatched. Germline values: CDR1 GTSNPN, CDR2 SVGIG (reference sequence). CDR3 protein: CAWAGTGGLGGAFF. The DNA of the CDR3 is TGTGCCTGGGCCGGGACAGGAGGGCTTGGGGGAGCTTTCTTT. Filled out from reference TRBV30 and TRBJ1-1, the complete variable domain reads SQTIHQWPATLVQPVGSPLSLECTVEGTSNPNLYWYRQAAGRGLQLLFYSVGIGQISSEVPQNLSASRPQDRQFILSSKKLLLSDSGFYLCAWAGTGGLGGAFFGQGTRLTVV.

This rearrangement joins TRBV29-1 to TRBJ2-2, with D perhaps TRBD2 (5 bases). Germline CDR1 is SQVTM and CDR2 is ANQGSEA. The CDR3 has 15 amino acids. The V end lost 4 bases, the J end lost 4 bases, and 16 bases lay between the germline ends. Here the CDR3 reads CSVAPGVTFTGELFF. The DNA for the CDR3 is TGCAGCGTTGCCCCCGGGGTCACCTTCACCGGGGAGCTGTTTTTT.

The chain employs TRBV19 and TRBJ2-7; D perhaps matches TRBD2 (6 bases). This CDR3 contains 14 residues. Between the trimmed V and J ends, which lost 3 bases and 6 bases, there was a span of 15 bases. Germline loops: CDR1 LNHDA, CDR2 SQIVND (reference sequence). This CDR3 is CASSIESTGGEQYF. The CDR3 nucleotides are TGTGCCAGTAGTATCGAAAGTACCGGGGGCGAGCAGTACTTC.

The genes are TRBV18 and TRBJ1-3; D is possibly TRBD1 (6 bases). Trimming left V 3 bases short and J 4 bases short, with 7 bases between. The CDR3 runs to 13 residues. Germline V lookup: CDR1 KGHSH, CDR2 LQKENI. In nucleotides, the CDR3 is TGTGCCAGCTCACCTGACAGGGGAAACACCATATATTTT. It is translated as CASSPDRGNTIYF.

Here the CDR3 reads CASSSSGGYSTEAFF. CDR3 DNA: TGTGCCAGCAGCTCCAGCGGGGGTTATAGCACTGAAGCTTTCTTT. The V and J genes are TRBV5-4 and TRBJ1-1; possible D gene TRBD1, 5 bases. The CDR3 totals 15 residues. Germline lookup yields CDR1 SGHNT and CDR2 YYREEE (reference sequence). V was pared by 3 bases and J by 4 bases, with 16 bases between.

V gene TRBV10-3 combines with J gene TRBJ2-2, with 9 bases identical to TRBD1. J gave up 0 bases and V 6 bases, and 8 bases lay outside the gene matches. The CDR3 contains 17 residues. CDR1 ENHRY and CDR2 SYGVKD come from the germline V gene. The CDR3 region is CAISPDRGLANTGELFF. In DNA, the CDR3 is TGTGCCATCAGCCCGGACAGGGGCCTGGCGAACACCGGGGAGCTGTTTTTT.

The chain is built from TRBV27 and TRBJ2-7, with 12 bases matching TRBD2. The CDR3 is made up of 14 amino acids. Losses at the gene ends were 6 bases for V and 2 bases for J; bases not matched to a gene: 2. Germline V gives CDR1 MNHEY, CDR2 SMNVEV (reference sequence). CDR3 coding DNA: TGTGCCAGCAGCCGGACTAGCGGGACCTACGAGCAGTACTTC. This codes for CASSRTSGTYEQYF.

The chain has TRBV5-4 and TRBJ2-3; D not certain. Germline CDR1 and CDR2: SGHNT and YYREEE (reference sequence). Trimming cost V 0 bases and J 5 bases, with 7 bases left between them. CDR3 length: 13 residues. The CDR3 DNA follows: TGTGCCAGCAGCTTGGAATATGGAGATACGCAGTATTTT. It codes for CASSLEYGDTQYF. Based on the CDR3 plus reference TRBV5-4 and TRBJ2-3, the full variable domain is ETGVTQSPTHLIKTRGQQVTLRCSSQSGHNTVSWYQQALGQGPQFIFQYYREEENGRGNFPPRFSGLQFPNYSSELNVNALELDDSALYLCASSLEYGDTQYFGPGTRLTVL.

The V gene is TRBV2, the J gene TRBJ1-5; D gene uncertain. CDR3 size: 14 residues. The germline gives CDR1 SNHLY, CDR2 FYNNEI. V was clipped by 1 base and J by 7 bases, with 11 bases between them. In nucleotides, the CDR3 is TGTGCCAGCAGTGAAGACATTTTGGGCCAGCCCCAGCATTTT. Residues: CASSEDILGQPQHF.

The chain couples TRBV7-9 to TRBJ2-2; 9 bases line up with TRBD1. Trimming at V came to 7 bases and at J to 6 bases, leaving 12 bases not matched to a gene. This CDR3 region has 16 residues. Germline V gene lookup returns CDR1 SEHNR and CDR2 FQNEAQ (reference sequence). The CDR3 protein is CASTHGTGIVAGELFF. CDR3 in DNA: TGTGCCAGCACCCACGGGACAGGGATAGTCGCCGGGGAGCTGTTTTTT.

This sequence joins TRBV5-4 and TRBJ1-2; 7 bases align to TRBD1. Germline V gene data show CDR1 as SGHNT and CDR2 as YYREEE (reference sequence). The CDR3 consists of 12 residues. J lost 6 bases, V lost 4 bases, and 3 bases had no gene match. CDR3 coding DNA: TGTGCCAGCAGCGCCCAGGGGGATGGCTACACCTTC. Translating it yields CASSAQGDGYTF.

The chain recombines TRBV9 with TRBJ2-5; 9 bases fit TRBD1. J gave up 5 bases and V 0 bases, and 5 bases lay outside the gene matches. The CDR3 is 15 amino acids. CDR1 is SGDLS and CDR2 is YYNGEE in the germline V gene. CDR3 loop: CASSVDGQGSETQYF. The CDR3 nucleotides read TGTGCCAGCAGCGTAGATGGACAGGGGTCGGAGACCCAGTACTTC.

This sequence joins TRBV6-1 and TRBJ2-5, with TRBD2 as a possible D gene (5 bases). Germline assignment: CDR1 MNHNS and CDR2 SASEGT. CDR3 length equals 13 residues. V shed 6 bases and J shed 5 bases, with 13 bases lying between them. The CDR3 nucleotides read TGTGCCAGCAGCCGGGAAGCCGGGGAGACCCAGTACTTC. It translates to CASSREAGETQYF.

This clone occurred once. This chain connects TRBV5-1 to TRBJ2-1; TRBD2 agrees at 10 bases. Trimming at V came to 4 bases and at J to 5 bases, leaving 3 bases not matched to a gene. The CDR3 runs to 14 residues. The germline gives CDR1 SGHRS, CDR2 YFSETQ. Here the CDR3 reads CASSVGTSDNEQFF. In DNA form, the CDR3 reads TGCGCCAGCAGCGTCGGGACTAGCGACAATGAGCAGTTCTTC.

The chain is built from TRBV5-1 and TRBJ2-5; 8 nucleotides line up with TRBD2. The germline V gene has CDR1 SGHRS and CDR2 YFSETQ. The CDR3 extends over 12 amino acids. V trimming: 5 bases; J trimming: 5 bases; junction bases outside the gene matches: 2. CDR3: CASRASGETQYF. The CDR3, as DNA: TGCGCCAGCAGAGCTAGCGGGGAGACCCAGTACTTC. The full variable domain, rest sourced from reference TRBV5-1 and TRBJ2-5, is KAGVTQTPRYLIKTRGQQVTLSCSPISGHRSVSWYQQTPGQGLQFLFEYFSETQRNKGNFPGRFSGRQFSNSRSEMNVSTLELGDSALYLCASRASGETQYFGPGTRLLVL.

This sequence joins TRBV10-3 and TRBJ2-1; D could derive from TRBD1 or TRBD2 (5 bases each). Germline lookup yields CDR1 ENHRY and CDR2 SYGVKD. The V end was cut by 4 bases, the J end by 6 bases, with 19 bases between. The CDR3 is 16 residues long. DNA for the CDR3: TGTGCCATCAGTGGGGGGTTGGCTCTGCAGTCCAATGAGCAGTTCTTC. Its translation is CAISGGLALQSNEQFF.

This clone came up once. J is TRBJ2-7 and V is TRBV28; D possibly corresponds to TRBD2 (5 bases). Trimming stripped 5 bases from V and 0 bases from J, with 11 bases between. The CDR3 runs 14 residues. Germline V gene sequence: CDR1 MDHEN, CDR2 SYDVKM. The CDR3 DNA sequence: TGTGCCAGCAGTGGAGGACTGTCCTCCTACGAGCAGTACTTC. It specifies CASSGGLSSYEQYF.

The chain is built from TRBV27 and TRBJ2-1; 9 nucleotides agree with TRBD2. The J segment lost 0 bases and the V segment lost 5 bases, leaving 2 bases of the junction unmatched. Germline V CDR1 and CDR2: MNHEY, SMNVEV (reference sequence). CDR3 length equals 15 residues. This chain's CDR3 is CASSLAGSSYNEQFF. The CDR3 nucleotides read TGTGCCAGCAGTCTAGCGGGATCCTCCTACAATGAGCAGTTCTTC.

The rearrangement links TRBV28 to TRBJ1-4; 7 positions agree with TRBD1. This CDR3 comprises 14 residues. J lost 4 bases, V lost 7 bases, and 6 bases had no gene match. CDR1 and CDR2 from the germline V gene are MDHEN and SYDVKM. The DNA for the CDR3 is TGTGCCAGCATAGCGACAGGGATTAATGAAAAACTGTTTTTT. Translated: CASIATGINEKLFF.